This entry is about one T cell receptor (beta chain). Distinct nucleotide sequences in the sample also encode this CDR3. As handled by the study authors: Estimation of nucleated cell counts was performed using reference gene primer amplification. Sequencing used immunoSEQ multiplex PCR; TCRdb keeps in-frame clones, though not all of them. For V, J and clone size, that table is used; D and trimming come from the DNA. The sample holds approximately 190,000 clones, under 90% seen once. CDR1 and CDR2 (germline): SGHRS, YFSETQ. V was clipped by 5 bases and J by 4 bases, with 14 bases between them. This CDR3 spans 14 amino acids. This sample was taken from a study of blood T cell repertoires in COVID-19. Study in general: COVID-19 samples collected from the United States, Italy and Spain covered acute and convalescent phases. T cells, B-cell-depleted T cells, or PBMCs provided the cDNA or gDNA that served as material.

The TCR sequence derives from a man aged 55-75 years with acute or convalescent COVID-19. The V call is TRBV5-1, the J call TRBJ2-3; tentatively, D is TRBD2 (6 bases). The sequenced sample was peripheral blood. In DNA form, the CDR3 reads TGCGCCAGCAGTCCCGGAACGGGGGCAGATACGCAGTATTTT. This sequence encodes CASSPGTGADTQYF.